Listed here are 14 T cell receptor beta chains from one sample, sequenced in a study of vaccination and CD4 T cells after COVID-19. Treatment of the sample: roughly 10-day PBMC culture with coronavirus spike peptide pools or control peptides (ViraFEST assay). Cultured CD4+ T cell DNA was sequenced using the Oncomine TCR Beta short-read assay. TCRdb recomputed calls from the PCR reads with MiXCR, one row per CDR3 protein. The table has about 19,000 distinct CDR3 sequences, 38% seen once. The antigens these receptors bind are not known. Sequencing was done on a sample of cultured CD4+ T cells from blood. These receptors originate from a human donor with COVID-19.

Notes on this clonotype: Relative to the germline gene, one junction end is altered; a read error may explain this. The V gene is TRBV7-7, the J gene TRBJ2-2; no reliable D call. The CDR3 contains 16 residues. The germline V gene has CDR1 SSHAT and CDR2 FNYEAQ (reference sequence). In nucleotides, the CDR3 is TGTGCTAGCAGCTTAGGGTCCCCTTCGCGTACCGGGGAGCTGTTTTTT. Protein product: CASSLGSPSRTGELFF.

This clonotype was detected a few times. The rearrangement joins TRBV20-1 to TRBJ1-1, with 10 bases aligning to TRBD1. The CDR3 runs to 14 residues. CDR1 is DFQATT and CDR2 is SNEGSKA in the germline V gene (reference sequence). The V gene end was trimmed by 4 bases and the J gene end by 5 bases; junction bases not matched to a gene: 7. CDR3 amino acids: CSATSRDRGTEAFF. As DNA, the CDR3 is TGCAGTGCTACATCCCGGGACAGGGGAACTGAAGCTTTCTTT.

In its sample, this clonotype was seen once. This chain joins TRBV7-2 and TRBJ2-7; D tentatively fits TRBD1 or TRBD2 (6 bases each). This CDR3 has 14 residues. V lost 5 bases and J 3 bases, leaving 14 bases between the germline ends. CDR1 is SGHTA and CDR2 is FQGNSA in the germline V gene. CDR3 in DNA: TGTGCCAGCAGCGTGGGGGGCTCAAGCTACGAGCAGTACTTC. This sequence encodes CASSVGGSSYEQYF. Based on the CDR3 plus reference TRBV7-2 and TRBJ2-7, the full variable domain is GAGVSQSPSNKVTEKGKDVELRCDPISGHTALYWYRQSLGQGLEFLIYFQGNSAPDKSGLPSDRFSAERTGGSVSTLTIQRTQQEDSAVYLCASSVGGSSYEQYFGPGTRLTVT.

The V call is TRBV2, the J call TRBJ2-3, with D possibly called TRBD1 or TRBD2 (7 bases each). This CDR3 has 14 residues. Germline V gives CDR1 SNHLY, CDR2 FYNNEI. The V end was cut by 5 bases, the J end by 8 bases, with 17 bases between. The CDR3 DNA is TGTGCCAGCAGTCTCAGGGGGGGGGACGGTACGCAGTATTTT. Encoded protein: CASSLRGGDGTQYF.

This chain joins TRBV20-1 and TRBJ2-5, with D possibly matching TRBD2 (5 bases). Trimming removed 5 bases from V and 5 bases from J, with 9 bases in between. CDR1 and CDR2 from the germline V gene are DFQATT and SNEGSKA (reference sequence). CDR3 length: 11 residues. CDR3 loop: CSAFGGETQYF. DNA for the CDR3: TGCAGTGCTTTTGGCGGGGAGACCCAGTACTTC.

This clonotype was observed a few times. The rearrangement links TRBV6-5 to TRBJ1-6; no clear D gene. V lost 4 bases to trimming and J lost 10 bases, with 8 bases between them. Germline CDR1 MNHEY, CDR2 SVGAGI. The length of the CDR3 is 12 residues. CDR3 DNA: TGTGCCAGCAGTTCCGTGATATCACCCCTCCACTTT. Its protein is CASSSVISPLHF.

This clonotype was found a few times. J is TRBJ2-3 and V is TRBV6-1; D gene unclear. Germline-derived CDR1 and CDR2 are MNHNS and SASEGT. V lost 8 bases, J lost 0 bases, and 9 bases lay in between. This CDR3 spans 13 amino acids. CDR3 sequence reads: CASGDASTDTQYF. In nucleotides, the CDR3 is TGTGCCAGCGGAGACGCAAGCACAGATACGCAGTATTTT.

The rearrangement uses TRBV6-5 and TRBJ1-5; unclear D gene. From germline, CDR1 is MNHEY and CDR2 SVGAGI. This CDR3 contains 13 residues. Trimming took off 8 bases at V and 1 base at J, with 9 bases between the two ends. CDR3 in amino acids: CASGDSSNQPQHF. The CDR3 DNA follows: TGTGCCAGCGGAGACTCGAGCAATCAGCCCCAGCATTTT.

The chain links TRBV20-1 to TRBJ1-5; no definite D call. Germline V gene sequence: CDR1 DFQATT, CDR2 SNEGSKA (reference sequence). The CDR3 spans 13 residues. Trimming shortened V by 3 bases and J by 4 bases, and 10 bases separated the two germline ends. For the CDR3, the DNA is TGCAGTGCTAGGGGTCCCGCTAATCAGCCCCAGCATTTT. Residues: CSARGPANQPQHF.

The rearrangement joins TRBV20-1 to TRBJ2-3; D is possibly TRBD1 or TRBD2 (5 bases each). Trimming took 5 bases from V and 3 from J, leaving 15 bases between them. The CDR3 extends over 14 amino acids. CDR1 DFQATT and CDR2 SNEGSKA come from the germline V gene (reference sequence). For the CDR3, the DNA is TGCAGTGCTGGGACCCCCGCTGGGACAGATACGCAGTATTTT. Protein sequence: CSAGTPAGTDTQYF.

This sequence joins TRBV4-1 and TRBJ2-4, with a tentative D call TRBD1 (6 bases). From germline, CDR1 is MGHRA and CDR2 YSYEKL. The CDR3 is 16 amino acids. Trimming shortened V by 4 bases and J by 0 bases, and 13 bases separated the two germline ends. CDR3 coding DNA: TGCGCCAGCAGCCTGACGACAGGTGAAGCCAAAAACATTCAGTACTTC. The encoded protein is CASSLTTGEAKNIQYF.

CDR3 sequence (DNA): TGCAGTGCTACCCCCCTAGCGGGGGGAGTCGAGCAGTACTTC. It encodes CSATPLAGGVEQYF. The chain combines TRBV20-1 with TRBJ2-7; 11 bases agree with TRBD2. The CDR3 has 14 residues. Looked up from germline, CDR1 is DFQATT and CDR2 is SNEGSKA (reference sequence). J gave up 6 bases and V 4 bases, and 8 bases lay outside the gene matches.

This clonotype occurred a few times. This chain joins TRBV7-2 and TRBJ2-1; D unclear. V lost 3 bases and J 5 bases, leaving 8 bases between the germline ends. The CDR3 has 13 residues. Per germline, CDR1 SGHTA and CDR2 FQGNSA. CDR3 region: CASSFYKDNEQFF. CDR3 DNA: TGTGCCAGCAGCTTCTATAAGGACAATGAGCAGTTCTTC.

V is TRBV6-1 and J is TRBJ2-7; D assignment may be TRBD1 or TRBD2 (5 bases each). Trimming pared 8 bases from V and 2 bases from J, leaving 10 bases between. The length of the CDR3 is 12 residues. From germline, CDR1 is MNHNS and CDR2 SASEGT. The CDR3 nucleotides read TGTGCCAGCTCGAGGGGACCCTACGAGCAGTACTTC. Translation gives CASSRGPYEQYF.